The entry below gives a single TCR beta chain sequence along with its context. The repertoire was sequenced with immunoSEQ multiplex PCR; TCRdb's copy has only in-frame clones and lacks some. The data show roughly 1,100,000 clones, around four fifths seen once. This sample was taken from a study of shared clonotypes between healthy human individuals. CDR3 length: 15 amino acids. CDR1 is MNHNS and CDR2 is SASEGT in the germline V gene. V lost 8 bases and J 4 bases, leaving 18 bases between the germline ends. The chain recombines TRBV6-1 with TRBJ1-5, with D possibly TRBD1 on 6 matching bases. The TCR sequence derives from a man aged 18 to 29 in good health. Sample: memory CD4+ T cells sorted from blood. Described subset: CD45RA-negative fraction. The CDR3 loop is CASAEGGRANQPQHF. The CDR3 coding sequence is TGTGCCAGCGCGGAAGGGGGGCGAGCAAATCAGCCCCAGCATTTT.